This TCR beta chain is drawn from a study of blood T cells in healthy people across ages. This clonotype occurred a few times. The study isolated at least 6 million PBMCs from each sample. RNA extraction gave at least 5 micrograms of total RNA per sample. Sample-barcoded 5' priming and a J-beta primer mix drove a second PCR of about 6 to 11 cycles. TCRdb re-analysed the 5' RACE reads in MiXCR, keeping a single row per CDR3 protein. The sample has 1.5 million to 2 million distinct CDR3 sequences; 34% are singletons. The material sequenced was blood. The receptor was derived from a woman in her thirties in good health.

CDR3 residues: CASSYGMNTEAFF. CDR3 DNA sequence: TGTGCCAGCAGTTACGGGATGAACACTGAAGCTTTCTTT. The chain uses TRBV6-5 and TRBJ1-1; unclear D gene. The germline V gene has CDR1 MNHEY and CDR2 SVGAGI. V shed 2 bases and J shed 0 bases, with 4 bases lying between them. The CDR3 is 13 residues long.